This entry lists 17 T cell receptor beta chains sequenced from one sample in a study of shared clonotypes between healthy human individuals (TCRdb year 2020). Preparation of the library involved the immunoSEQ multiplex PCR assay. TCRdb holds this immuneACCESS table with in-frame rearrangements only. Some clones are missing; in checked studies, unresolved V genes explain under half, and the rest has no known cause. The sample data list over a million clones, and approximately 76% of these were observed just once. Roughly 1.4% of the sample comes from the top ten. The specimen sequenced was memory CD4+ T cells sorted from blood. The cell subset or site label, as the study defines it: CD45RA-negative fraction. The receptor source for this set is a man aged 18-30 years in good health.

Comment on this clone: This may come from a read error, since a much larger clone is one base off. At the DNA level, this CDR3 is encoded by other sequences in the same sample as well. This chain links TRBV28 with TRBJ1-1; a weak D match, TRBD1 (5 bases). The CDR3 has 13 amino acids. Germline loops: CDR1 MDHEN, CDR2 SYDVKM. Trimming left V 3 bases short and J 1 base short, with 6 bases between. CDR3 coding DNA: TGTGCCAGCAGTTTGAGGGGGAACACTGAAGCTTTCTTT. As protein: CASSLRGNTEAFF. The full variable domain, its missing parts supplied by reference TRBV28 and TRBJ1-1, is DVKVTQSSRYLVKRTGEKVFLECVQDMDHENMFWYRQDPGLGLRLIYFSYDVKMKEKGDIPEGYSVSREKKERFSLILESASTNQTSMYLCASSLRGNTEAFFGQGTRLTVV.

The V gene is TRBV10-3, the J gene TRBJ1-6; D remains ambiguous. CDR3 size: 13 residues. Trimming stripped 4 bases from V and 9 bases from J, with 10 bases between. Germline V CDR1 and CDR2: ENHRY, SYGVKD. This CDR3 is CAISGTQSSPLHF. The CDR3 DNA reads as TGTGCCATCAGTGGTACACAGAGTTCACCCCTCCACTTT.

The V call is TRBV30, the J call TRBJ2-7, with a possible D match to TRBD2 (5 bases). Germline values: CDR1 GTSNPN, CDR2 SVGIG (reference sequence). V shed 2 bases and J shed 7 bases, with 12 bases lying between them. The CDR3 runs to 12 residues. CDR3 nucleotides: TGTGCCTGGAGTTCCCGGCCGGGAGAGCAGTACTTC. Its translation: CAWSSRPGEQYF.

The rearrangement uses TRBV5-1 and TRBJ2-7, with D maybe TRBD1 (6 bases). Germline V gives CDR1 SGHRS, CDR2 YFSETQ. CDR3 length: 15 residues. V was trimmed by 2 bases and J by 5 bases, leaving 17 bases between them. CDR3 sequence reads: CASSLYNREGNEQYF. The CDR3 coding sequence is TGCGCCAGCAGCTTATATAACAGGGAAGGTAACGAGCAGTACTTC.

V is TRBV10-3 and J is TRBJ2-5; D possibly corresponds to TRBD2 (5 bases). V lost 2 bases and J 2 bases, leaving 12 bases between the germline ends. Germline values: CDR1 ENHRY, CDR2 SYGVKD. The CDR3 extends over 15 amino acids. The CDR3 loop is CAISEPLARQETQYF. The DNA for the CDR3 is TGTGCCATCAGTGAGCCCTTAGCGAGACAAGAGACCCAGTACTTC.

In this sample, this clone turned up a few times. V and J are TRBV5-1 and TRBJ1-4, with D tentatively TRBD1 (5 bases). Germline V CDR1 and CDR2: SGHRS, YFSETQ. The CDR3 totals 13 residues. V was shortened by 4 bases and J by 8 bases, with 12 bases between the two germline ends. DNA for the CDR3: TGCGCCAGCAGCCTGGGGGGTAGCGAAAAACTGTTTTTT. This sequence encodes CASSLGGSEKLFF. The full variable domain, completed using reference TRBV5-1 and TRBJ1-4, is KAGVTQTPRYLIKTRGQQVTLSCSPISGHRSVSWYQQTPGQGLQFLFEYFSETQRNKGNFPGRFSGRQFSNSRSEMNVSTLELGDSALYLCASSLGGSEKLFFGSGTQLSVL.

Points on this clone: One base away lies a much larger clone, so this may be a sequencing read error. The sample has other DNA sequences that encode this CDR3 too. V and J are TRBV28 and TRBJ2-7, with no clear D. The CDR3 runs to 10 residues. The germline V and J ends were trimmed by 6 bases and 4 bases, with 4 bases remaining between them. CDR1 is MDHEN and CDR2 is SYDVKM in the germline V gene. CDR3 in amino acids: CASRGYEQYF. CDR3 DNA: TGTGCCAGCAGGGGGTACGAGCAGTACTTC.

This clone was detected only a few times. V gene TRBV30 combines with J gene TRBJ1-1; D unresolved. The CDR3 totals 15 residues. V was shortened by 4 bases and J by 0 bases, with 15 bases between the two germline ends. Germline V gives CDR1 GTSNPN, CDR2 SVGIG (reference sequence). The CDR3 bases are TGTGCCTGGAATCCCCAACTTATCATGAACACTGAAGCTTTCTTT. Encoded protein: CAWNPQLIMNTEAFF. The full variable domain, completed using reference TRBV30 and TRBJ1-1, is SQTIHQWPATLVQPVGSPLSLECTVEGTSNPNLYWYRQAAGRGLQLLFYSVGIGQISSEVPQNLSASRPQDRQFILSSKKLLLSDSGFYLCAWNPQLIMNTEAFFGQGTRLTVV.

The V gene is TRBV7-2, the J gene TRBJ2-1; 12 bases fit TRBD2. The CDR3 is 14 residues long. The germline V gene encodes CDR1 SGHTA and CDR2 FQGNSA. With V trimmed by 11 bases and J by 1 base, 3 bases remained unmatched. The CDR3 nucleotides read TGTGCCGCTAGCGGGAGGGCGTCCTACAATGAGCAGTTCTTC. It translates to CAASGRASYNEQFF.

The chain joins TRBV2 to TRBJ2-1; TRBD2 aligns across 9 bases. Germline loops: CDR1 SNHLY, CDR2 FYNNEI. CDR3 length: 20 amino acids. The ends lost 5 bases at V and 0 bases at J; junction bases unmatched: 17. CDR3 amino acids: CASSSKGERGARSSYNEQFF. The CDR3 DNA reads TGTGCCAGCAGTTCTAAGGGGGAGCGGGGGGCCAGGAGCTCCTACAATGAGCAGTTCTTC. Supplemented by reference TRBV2 and TRBJ2-1, the full variable domain reads EPEVTQTPSHQVTQMGQEVILRCVPISNHLYFYWYRQILGQKVEFLVSFYNNEISEKSEIFDDQFSVERPDGSNFTLKIRSTKLEDSAMYFCASSSKGERGARSSYNEQFFGPGTRLTVL.

J is TRBJ1-6 and V is TRBV30; 10 nucleotides line up with TRBD1. The germline V gene has CDR1 GTSNPN and CDR2 SVGIG (reference sequence). The CDR3 extends over 14 amino acids. V lost 4 bases, J lost 6 bases, and 3 bases stayed unmatched. CDR3 loop: CAWNRDRGNSPLHF. CDR3 sequence (DNA): TGTGCCTGGAACCGGGACAGGGGTAATTCACCCCTCCACTTT.

The J gene is TRBJ1-2, the V gene TRBV14; 7 bases map to TRBD1. The CDR3 is 14 residues long. CDR1 and CDR2 from the germline V gene are SGHDN and FVKESK. The junction had 7 bases not matched to a gene; V was cut back by 2 bases and J by 7 bases. The CDR3 spells CASSQQQGLVGYTF. CDR3 DNA sequence: TGTGCCAGCAGCCAACAACAGGGGCTCGTTGGCTACACCTTC.

The rearrangement links TRBV6-5 to TRBJ2-3; D remains unclear. The germline V and J ends were trimmed by 4 bases and 6 bases, with 11 bases remaining between them. CDR1 and CDR2 from the germline V gene are MNHEY and SVGAGI. This CDR3 region has 13 residues. The CDR3 bases are TGTGCCAGCAGTTGGATGACCGGGGATACGCAGTATTTT. Protein: CASSWMTGDTQYF.

The rearrangement joins TRBV5-1 to TRBJ2-1, with TRBD2 matching 10 bases. The CDR3 has 15 amino acids. Trimming cost V 0 bases and J 13 bases; bases outside gene matches: 10. Germline V CDR1 and CDR2: SGHRS, YFSETQ. This chain's CDR3 is CASSLEASGRLHQFF. In DNA form, the CDR3 reads TGCGCCAGCAGCTTGGAAGCTAGCGGGAGATTACACCAGTTCTTC.

CDR3 region: CASSWWSGGGSTGELFF. CDR3 bases: TGTGCCAGCAGCTGGTGGTCGGGCGGGGGATCCACCGGGGAGCTGTTTTTT. The chain recombines TRBV7-2 with TRBJ2-2; 7 bases map to TRBD2. Germline loops: CDR1 SGHTA, CDR2 FQGNSA. V lost 4 bases, J lost 4 bases, and 12 bases stayed unmatched. The CDR3 has 17 amino acids.

The J gene is TRBJ2-5, the V gene TRBV5-1, with D maybe TRBD1 (6 bases). V was trimmed by 5 bases and J by 4 bases, leaving 12 bases between them. The germline CDR1 and CDR2 sequences are SGHRS and YFSETQ. The CDR3 is 13 amino acids. The CDR3 reads CASRAGQLETQYF. The CDR3 DNA reads TGCGCCAGCAGAGCCGGACAGCTAGAGACCCAGTACTTC. Complete variable domain (other parts from reference TRBV5-1 and TRBJ2-5): KAGVTQTPRYLIKTRGQQVTLSCSPISGHRSVSWYQQTPGQGLQFLFEYFSETQRNKGNFPGRFSGRQFSNSRSEMNVSTLELGDSALYLCASRAGQLETQYFGPGTRLLVL.

This rearrangement joins TRBV6-1 to TRBJ2-7; D may be TRBD1 or TRBD2 (6 bases each). CDR3 size: 12 residues. CDR1 and CDR2 (germline): MNHNS, SASEGT. Trimming shortened V by 11 bases and J by 2 bases, and 13 bases separated the two germline ends. The CDR3 region has the DNA TGTGCCTTAGGGGGGCAGACCTACGAGCAGTACTTC. Residues: CALGGQTYEQYF.